A single sample gave rise to the 26 T cell receptor beta chains below, sequenced in a study of shared clonotypes between healthy human individuals (TCRdb year 2020). Library preparation employed the immunoSEQ multiplex PCR assay. Drawn from immuneACCESS, this table holds only the in-frame rearrangements with V and J called that TCRdb kept. Clones are partly lost; checked studies trace under half to an unresolved V gene and leave the rest unexplained. Here the sample has about 2.2 million clones; 90% to 95% occur a single time. More than 1.5% of the sample is held by the ten biggest clonotypes. CD8 naive samples were obtained by positive selection for CCR7 among CD45RO-negative cells, yielding a CD45RA+CCR7+ population from which TemRA cells were excluded. The sequenced sample was naive CD8+ T cells from PBMCs. The cell subset or site label on this specimen signifies: CD45RA+CCR7+. These receptors all stem from a man between 18 and 29 years old in good health. Some clones in this sample may be carry-over from other donors' samples.

The J gene is TRBJ2-4, the V gene TRBV11-2; 8 positions match TRBD2. J lost 0 bases, V lost 5 bases, and 12 bases had no gene match. There are 18 residues in the CDR3. Germline CDR1 and CDR2: SGHAT and FQNNGV. The CDR3 reads CASSIHPGLELAKNIQYF. In DNA, the CDR3 is TGTGCCAGCAGCATACATCCGGGACTAGAACTAGCCAAAAACATTCAGTACTTC.

This clone appeared once. This chain links TRBV28 with TRBJ2-1, with a tentative D call TRBD1 (5 bases). Germline CDR1 and CDR2: MDHEN and SYDVKM. The CDR3 is made up of 14 amino acids. V was pared by 3 bases and J by 0 bases, with 6 bases between. The CDR3 DNA reads as TGTGCCAGCAGTTTGACAGCCTCCTACAATGAGCAGTTCTTC. Its translation: CASSLTASYNEQFF.

This sequence joins TRBV12-5 and TRBJ2-6; perhaps TRBD1 as D (6 bases). Germline assignment: CDR1 LGHNT and CDR2 FRNRAP. This CDR3 comprises 18 residues. Trimming removed 0 bases at V and 5 bases at J, with 17 bases between. The CDR3: CASGLVLPGALWANVLTF. CDR3 coding DNA: TGTGCTAGTGGTTTGGTACTGCCAGGGGCGCTCTGGGCCAACGTCCTGACTTTC.

The chain links TRBV28 to TRBJ2-7; 7 nucleotides agree with TRBD1. J was trimmed by 2 bases and V by 4 bases; bases with no gene match: 8. This CDR3 spans 15 amino acids. Germline-derived CDR1 and CDR2 are MDHEN and SYDVKM. CDR3 sequence: CASSSKTTGTYEQYF. DNA for the CDR3: TGTGCCAGCAGTTCAAAAACGACAGGGACCTACGAGCAGTACTTC.

V gene TRBV28 combines with J gene TRBJ2-1, with 7 bases that match TRBD2. The V segment lost 5 bases and the J segment 6 bases; nucleotides outside the gene matches: 7. The CDR3 runs 14 residues. From germline, CDR1 is MDHEN and CDR2 SYDVKM. The CDR3 sequence is CASSRGLVSNEQFF. The CDR3, as DNA: TGTGCCAGCAGTCGCGGACTAGTTAGCAATGAGCAGTTCTTC.

V usage is TRBV29-1 and J usage is TRBJ2-5; D uncertain. Judging by the DNA end, TRBJ2-7 fits better; the J call may be wrong. The CDR3 spans 12 residues. Germline CDR1 and CDR2: SQVTM and ANQGSEA. Here the CDR3 DNA reads TGCAGCGTTGGTTCCCGAGGCTACGAGCAGTACTTC. It codes for CSVGSRGYEQYF.

This clone occurred once. This chain links TRBV7-9 with TRBJ1-2, with 7 bases aligning to TRBD1. The V gene's germline CDR1 is SEHNR and CDR2 FQNEAQ (reference sequence). There are 14 residues in the CDR3. The J segment lost 0 bases and the V segment lost 5 bases, leaving 3 bases of the junction unmatched. The CDR3 sequence: CASSPDRANYGYTF. Written as DNA, the CDR3 is TGTGCCAGCAGCCCTGACAGGGCTAACTATGGCTACACCTTC. The full variable domain, in which reference TRBV7-9 and TRBJ1-2 provide the parts outside the CDR3, is DTGVSQNPRHKITKRGQNVTFRCDPISEHNRLYWYRQTLGQGPEFLTYFQNEAQLEKSRLLSDRFSAERPKGSFSTLEIQRTEQGDSAMYLCASSPDRANYGYTFGSGTRLTVV.

The rearrangement uses TRBV28 and TRBJ1-5; D call uncertain. The V and J ends lost 3 bases and 4 bases respectively, with 7 bases between them. Looked up from germline, CDR1 is MDHEN and CDR2 is SYDVKM. CDR3 length: 13 residues. The CDR3 protein is CASSFTVNQPQHF. As DNA, the CDR3 is TGTGCCAGCAGTTTTACAGTTAATCAGCCCCAGCATTTT.

The chain is built from TRBV4-1 and TRBJ2-2, with D unresolved. The V end lost 4 bases, the J end lost 4 bases, and 7 bases lay between the germline ends. CDR1 is MGHRA and CDR2 is YSYEKL in the germline V gene. CDR3 size: 13 residues. The CDR3 here is CASSPLGTGELFF. The CDR3 nucleotides read TGCGCCAGCAGCCCACTCGGCACCGGGGAGCTGTTTTTT.

V usage is TRBV25-1 and J usage is TRBJ1-2, with D hard to call. CDR1 and CDR2 from the germline V gene are MGHDK and SYGVNS. CDR3 length: 11 residues. V lost 5 bases to trimming and J lost 10 bases, with 11 bases between them. The DNA of the CDR3 is TGTGCCAGCAGTAATGGACCCGTCTACACCTTC. As protein: CASSNGPVYTF.

Concerning this clone: Distinct nucleotide sequences in the sample also encode this CDR3. This chain joins TRBV28 and TRBJ2-7; D not certain. V lost 2 bases, J lost 6 bases, and 5 bases lay in between. The CDR3 runs 11 residues. In germline, CDR1 is MDHEN, CDR2 SYDVKM. In nucleotides, the CDR3 is TGTGCCAGCAGTTTAGGTGGCGAGCAGTACTTC. The encoded protein is CASSLGGEQYF.

This clone was found once. The chain couples TRBV7-8 to TRBJ2-7; 14 positions match TRBD2. V shed 4 bases and J 0 bases; nucleotides not matched to a gene: 2. The CDR3 covers 16 residues. The germline V gene has CDR1 SGHVS and CDR2 FQNEAQ. CDR3 in DNA: TGTGCCAGCAGCTCTGGACTAGCGGGGGGCTCCTACGAGCAGTACTTC. It translates to CASSSGLAGGSYEQYF.

J is TRBJ2-7 and V is TRBV11-2, with D tentatively TRBD1 (5 bases). This CDR3 region has 14 residues. Germline CDR1 reads SGHAT; CDR2 reads FQNNGV. V shed 5 bases and J shed 2 bases, with 13 bases lying between them. CDR3 sequence (DNA): TGTGCCAGCAGCCGTAGGGGCCAGCCCTACGAGCAGTACTTC. Translated, it gives CASSRRGQPYEQYF.

As DNA, the CDR3 is TGTGCCAGCTCACCATTTTATGACAGCTCAAATGAAAAACTGTTTTTT. Encoded protein: CASSPFYDSSNEKLFF. The chain couples TRBV18 to TRBJ1-4; D perhaps matches TRBD1 (5 bases). The V end lost 2 bases, the J end lost 5 bases, and 15 bases lay between the germline ends. There are 16 residues in the CDR3. Germline CDR1 KGHSH, CDR2 LQKENI.

Only one count was recorded for this clone. This chain links TRBV13 with TRBJ1-1, with 9 nucleotides matching TRBD1. The junction had 4 bases not matched to a gene; V was cut back by 5 bases and J by 0 bases. The CDR3 loop spans 15 amino acids. In germline, CDR1 is PRHDT, CDR2 FYEKMQ (reference sequence). The DNA for the CDR3 is TGTGCCAGCAGCGGGGGACAGGGTATGAACACTGAAGCTTTCTTT. Translation: CASSGGQGMNTEAFF. The full variable domain, in which reference TRBV13 and TRBJ1-1 provide the parts outside the CDR3, is AAGVIQSPRHLIKEKRETATLKCYPIPRHDTVYWYQQGPGQDPQFLISFYEKMQSDKGSIPDRFSAQQFSDYHSELNMSSLELGDSALYFCASSGGQGMNTEAFFGQGTRLTVV.

The CDR3 here is CASSQENLQGEQYF. CDR3 nucleotide sequence: TGCGCCAGCAGCCAAGAGAACCTTCAGGGCGAGCAGTACTTC. J is TRBJ2-7 and V is TRBV4-3; weak D call: TRBD1 (5 bases). Looked up from germline, CDR1 is LGHNA and CDR2 is YSLEER. The CDR3 is made up of 14 amino acids. V shed 0 bases and J shed 6 bases, with 12 bases lying between them.

This chain links TRBV5-6 with TRBJ2-5, with no clear D. The CDR3 has 15 residues. The germline V gene encodes CDR1 SGHDT and CDR2 YYEEEE. Trimming took 2 bases from V and 5 from J, leaving 16 bases between them. Here the CDR3 DNA reads TGTGCCAGCAGCTTCTCCCTATTGGTCCGGGAGACCCAGTACTTC. Translation: CASSFSLLVRETQYF.

The CDR3 here is CASSFIAGEGTGELFF. CDR3 DNA: TGTGCCAGCAGCTTTATAGCGGGAGAAGGAACCGGGGAGCTGTTTTTT. The V call is TRBV7-6, the J call TRBJ2-2; TRBD2 agrees at 9 bases. V lost 3 bases, J lost 5 bases, and 7 bases stayed unmatched. The length of the CDR3 is 16 residues. CDR1 is SGHVS and CDR2 is FNYEAQ in the germline V gene.

The V gene is TRBV5-1, the J gene TRBJ2-3; D is perhaps TRBD1 or TRBD2 (6 bases each). Germline V gene sequence: CDR1 SGHRS, CDR2 YFSETQ. The CDR3 totals 15 residues. V lost 4 bases, J lost 0 bases, and 12 bases lay in between. The CDR3: CASSAGQLSTDTQYF. The DNA for the CDR3 is TGCGCCAGCAGCGCGGGACAACTAAGCACAGATACGCAGTATTTT.

V usage is TRBV10-3 and J usage is TRBJ2-3; 7 bases align to TRBD2. The CDR3 is 13 amino acids. V gave up 10 bases and J gave up 1 base; unmatched junction bases: 5. Germline V lookup: CDR1 ENHRY, CDR2 SYGVKD. The CDR3 loop reads CATLAARTDTQYF. Here the CDR3 DNA reads TGTGCCACCCTAGCGGCACGCACAGATACGCAGTATTTT.

Notes on this clone: One end of the junction is discordant with germline, which a read error may explain. The chain is built from TRBV4-2 and TRBJ2-1; TRBD2 agrees at 10 bases. CDR1 LGHNA and CDR2 YNFKEQ come from the germline V gene. The CDR3 totals 16 residues. CDR3 nucleotides: TGTGCCAGCAGGCAAGTAGGAACTAGCGGGACCAATGAGCAGTTCTTC. Protein product: CASRQVGTSGTNEQFF.

J is TRBJ2-1 and V is TRBV7-9; TRBD2 matches at 16 bases. V was clipped by 5 bases and J by 15 bases; unmatched bases: 13. The CDR3 contains 16 residues. Germline CDR1 reads SEHNR; CDR2 reads FQNEAQ (reference sequence). The CDR3 sequence: CASSSAGTSGRAILFF. For the CDR3, the DNA is TGTGCCAGCAGCAGTGCCGGGACTAGCGGGAGGGCCATACTGTTCTTC.

The chain carries TRBV15 and TRBJ1-1, with TRBD1 identical over 9 bases. Trimming at V came to 0 bases and at J to 3 bases, leaving 5 bases not matched to a gene. Germline V gives CDR1 LNHNV, CDR2 YYDKDF (reference sequence). The CDR3 spans 16 residues. The CDR3 DNA reads as TGTGCCACCAGCAGAGATGACAGGGGGTACTACACTGAAGCTTTCTTT. Protein product: CATSRDDRGYYTEAFF.

Concerning this clone: The same CDR3 is also encoded by other DNA sequences in this sample. The chain carries TRBV27 and TRBJ2-3; possibly TRBD2 for D (6 bases). This CDR3 is 16 amino acids long. Germline-derived CDR1 and CDR2 are MNHEY and SMNVEV (reference sequence). Trimming shortened V by 1 base and J by 3 bases, and 14 bases separated the two germline ends. In DNA, the CDR3 is TGTGCCAGCAGTTTATTCGCGGGGCGCGGAACAGATACGCAGTATTTT. Amino acids: CASSLFAGRGTDTQYF.

This rearrangement joins TRBV6-5 to TRBJ1-1; 8 bases align to TRBD1. After removal of 4 bases from V and 4 bases from J, the junction contained 8 bases not matched to a gene. In germline, CDR1 is MNHEY, CDR2 SVGAGI. CDR3 length: 15 residues. The CDR3 DNA reads as TGTGCCAGCAGTTTGGACAGGGTCCCTAGCACTGAAGCTTTCTTT. Protein sequence: CASSLDRVPSTEAFF.

This clone was found once. The rearrangement links TRBV15 to TRBJ1-5; D is uncertain. The ends were cut back, 2 bases at V and 4 bases at J, with 3 bases in the middle. CDR3 length equals 12 residues. Germline lookup yields CDR1 LNHNV and CDR2 YYDKDF (reference sequence). The CDR3 here is CATSRSNQPQHF. The CDR3 nucleotides read TGTGCCACCAGCAGATCGAATCAGCCCCAGCATTTT.